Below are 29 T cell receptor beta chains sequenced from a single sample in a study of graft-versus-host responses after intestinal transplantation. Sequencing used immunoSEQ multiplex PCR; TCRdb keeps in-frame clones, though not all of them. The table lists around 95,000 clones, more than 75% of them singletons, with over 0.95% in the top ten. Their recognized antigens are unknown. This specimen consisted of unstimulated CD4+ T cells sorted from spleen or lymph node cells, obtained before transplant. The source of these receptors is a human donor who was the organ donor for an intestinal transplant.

The CDR3 sequence: CASSLRLAGTDTQYF. The CDR3 region has the DNA TGTGCCAGCAGCCTTCGACTAGCGGGCACAGATACGCAGTATTTT. The chain has TRBV2 and TRBJ2-3, with 9 bases matching TRBD2. With 6 bases clipped from V and 1 base from J, the junction kept 5 bases outside the gene matches. There are 15 residues in the CDR3. Germline V lookup: CDR1 SNHLY, CDR2 FYNNEI.

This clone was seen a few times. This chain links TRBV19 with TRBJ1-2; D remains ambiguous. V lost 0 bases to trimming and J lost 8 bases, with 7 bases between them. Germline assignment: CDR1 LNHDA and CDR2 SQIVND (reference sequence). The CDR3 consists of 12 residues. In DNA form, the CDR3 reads TGTGCCAGTAGTATAGAGGGGAAAGGCTACACCTTC. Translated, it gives CASSIEGKGYTF. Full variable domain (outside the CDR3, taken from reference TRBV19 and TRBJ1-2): DGGITQSPKYLFRKEGQNVTLSCEQNLNHDAMYWYRQDPGQGLRLIYYSQIVNDFQKGDIAEGYSVSREKKESFPLTVTSAQKNPTAFYLCASSIEGKGYTFGSGTRLTVV.

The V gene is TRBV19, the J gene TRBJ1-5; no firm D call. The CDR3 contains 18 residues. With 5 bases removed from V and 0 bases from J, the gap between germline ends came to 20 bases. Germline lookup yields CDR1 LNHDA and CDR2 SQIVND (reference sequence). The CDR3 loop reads CASSSKGRVLDSNQPQHF. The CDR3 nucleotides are TGTGCCAGTAGTTCCAAAGGCCGAGTACTCGATAGCAATCAGCCCCAGCATTTT. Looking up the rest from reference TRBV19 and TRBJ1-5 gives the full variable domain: DGGITQSPKYLFRKEGQNVTLSCEQNLNHDAMYWYRQDPGQGLRLIYYSQIVNDFQKGDIAEGYSVSREKKESFPLTVTSAQKNPTAFYLCASSSKGRVLDSNQPQHFGDGTRLSIL.

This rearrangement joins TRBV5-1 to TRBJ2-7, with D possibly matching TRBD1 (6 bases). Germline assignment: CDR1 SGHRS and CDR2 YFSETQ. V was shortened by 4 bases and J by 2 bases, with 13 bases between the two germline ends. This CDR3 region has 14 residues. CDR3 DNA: TGCGCCAGCAGCCCCGGGACAAATACCTACGAGCAGTACTTC. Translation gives CASSPGTNTYEQYF.

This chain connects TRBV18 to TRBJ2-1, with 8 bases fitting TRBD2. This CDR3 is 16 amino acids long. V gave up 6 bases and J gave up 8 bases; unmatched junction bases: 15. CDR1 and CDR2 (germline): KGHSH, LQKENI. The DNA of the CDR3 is TGTGCCAGCTCTTTCCCAACGAGCCGGGGGGGTTATGAGCAGTTCTTC. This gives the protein CASSFPTSRGGYEQFF.

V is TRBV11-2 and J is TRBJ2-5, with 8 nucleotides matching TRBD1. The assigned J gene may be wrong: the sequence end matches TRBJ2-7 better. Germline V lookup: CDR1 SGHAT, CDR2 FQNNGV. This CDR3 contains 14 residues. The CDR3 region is CASSSQGATVEQYF. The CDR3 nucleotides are TGTGCCAGCAGCTCTCAGGGGGCAACGGTCGAGCAGTACTTC.

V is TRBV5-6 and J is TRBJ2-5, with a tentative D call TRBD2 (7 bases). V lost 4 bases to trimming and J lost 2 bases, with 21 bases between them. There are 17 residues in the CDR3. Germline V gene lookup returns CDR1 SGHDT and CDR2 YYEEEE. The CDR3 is CASSRGGGATLQETQYF. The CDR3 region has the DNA TGTGCCAGCAGCCGCGGAGGGGGGGCCACTCTACAAGAGACCCAGTACTTC.

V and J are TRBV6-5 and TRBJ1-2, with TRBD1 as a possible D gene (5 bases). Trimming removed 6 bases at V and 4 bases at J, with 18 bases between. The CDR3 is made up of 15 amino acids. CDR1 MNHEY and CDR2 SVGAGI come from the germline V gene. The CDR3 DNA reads TGTGCCAGCAGCTCCTATGGGACGGGGGGCTATGGCTACACCTTC. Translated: CASSSYGTGGYGYTF.

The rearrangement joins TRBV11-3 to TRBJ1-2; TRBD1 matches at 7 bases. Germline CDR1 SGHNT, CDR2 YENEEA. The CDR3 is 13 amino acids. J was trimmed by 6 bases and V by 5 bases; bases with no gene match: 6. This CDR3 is CASSNRQGDGYTF. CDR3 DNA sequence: TGTGCCAGCAGCAACCGACAGGGCGATGGCTACACCTTC.

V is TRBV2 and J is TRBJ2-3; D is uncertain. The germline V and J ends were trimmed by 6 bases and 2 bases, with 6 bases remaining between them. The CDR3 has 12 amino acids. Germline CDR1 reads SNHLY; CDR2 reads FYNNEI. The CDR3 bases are TGTGCCAGCAGCTTCTACACAGATACGCAGTATTTT. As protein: CASSFYTDTQYF.

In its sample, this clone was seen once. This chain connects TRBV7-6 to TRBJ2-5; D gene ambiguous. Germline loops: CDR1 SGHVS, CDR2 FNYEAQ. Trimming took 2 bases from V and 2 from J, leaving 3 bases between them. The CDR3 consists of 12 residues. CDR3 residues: CASSLKQETQYF. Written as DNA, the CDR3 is TGTGCCAGCAGCTTAAAACAAGAGACCCAGTACTTC.

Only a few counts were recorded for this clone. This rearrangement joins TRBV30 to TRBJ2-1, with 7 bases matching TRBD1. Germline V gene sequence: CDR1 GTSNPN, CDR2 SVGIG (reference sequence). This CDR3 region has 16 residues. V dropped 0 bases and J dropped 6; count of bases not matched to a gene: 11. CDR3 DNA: TGTGCCTGGAGTGTACGAGGGGGCGTAAATCGCAATGAGCAGTTCTTC. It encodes CAWSVRGGVNRNEQFF.

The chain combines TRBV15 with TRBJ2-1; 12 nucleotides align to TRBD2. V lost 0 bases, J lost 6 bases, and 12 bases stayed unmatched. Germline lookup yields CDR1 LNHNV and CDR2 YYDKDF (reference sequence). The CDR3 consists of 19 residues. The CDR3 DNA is TGTGCCACCAGCAGAGATTGGGCTAGCGGGGGGGCCGTCCCCAATGAGCAGTTCTTC. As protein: CATSRDWASGGAVPNEQFF.

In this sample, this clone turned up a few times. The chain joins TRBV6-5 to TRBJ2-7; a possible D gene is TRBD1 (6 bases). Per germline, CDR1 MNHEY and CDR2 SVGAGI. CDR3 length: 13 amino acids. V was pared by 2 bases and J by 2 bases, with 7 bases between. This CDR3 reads CASSYRDTYEQYF. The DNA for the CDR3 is TGTGCCAGCAGTTACCGGGACACCTACGAGCAGTACTTC.

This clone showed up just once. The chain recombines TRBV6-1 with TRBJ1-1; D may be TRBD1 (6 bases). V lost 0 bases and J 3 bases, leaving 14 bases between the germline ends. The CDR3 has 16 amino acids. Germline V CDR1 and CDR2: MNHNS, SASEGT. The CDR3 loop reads CASSEAGRGRDTEAFF. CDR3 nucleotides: TGTGCCAGCAGTGAAGCGGGACGGGGGCGGGACACTGAAGCTTTCTTT.

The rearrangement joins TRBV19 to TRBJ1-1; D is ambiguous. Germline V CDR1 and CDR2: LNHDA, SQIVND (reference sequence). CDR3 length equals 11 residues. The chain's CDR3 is CSCAVNTEAFF. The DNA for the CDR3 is TGTTCCTGTGCGGTGAACACTGAAGCTTTCTTT.

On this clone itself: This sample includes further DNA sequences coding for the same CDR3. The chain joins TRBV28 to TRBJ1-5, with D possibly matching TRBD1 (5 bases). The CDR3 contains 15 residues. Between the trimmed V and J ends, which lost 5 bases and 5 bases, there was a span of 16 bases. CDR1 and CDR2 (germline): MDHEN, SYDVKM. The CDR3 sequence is CASSPPDRPDQPQHF. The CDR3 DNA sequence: TGTGCCAGCAGTCCTCCAGACAGACCCGATCAGCCCCAGCATTTT.

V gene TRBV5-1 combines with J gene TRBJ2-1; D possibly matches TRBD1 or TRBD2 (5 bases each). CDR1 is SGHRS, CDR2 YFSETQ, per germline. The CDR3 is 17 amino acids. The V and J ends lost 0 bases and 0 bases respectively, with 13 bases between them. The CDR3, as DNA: TGCGCCAGCAGCTTGGGACAGCGGAGCAGCTCCTACAATGAGCAGTTCTTC. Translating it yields CASSLGQRSSSYNEQFF.

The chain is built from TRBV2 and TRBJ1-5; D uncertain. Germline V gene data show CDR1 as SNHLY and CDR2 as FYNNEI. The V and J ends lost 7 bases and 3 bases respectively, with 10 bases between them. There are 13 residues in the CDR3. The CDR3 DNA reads TGTGCCAGCACGCCAGAAGTCAATCAGCCCCAGCATTTT. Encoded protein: CASTPEVNQPQHF.

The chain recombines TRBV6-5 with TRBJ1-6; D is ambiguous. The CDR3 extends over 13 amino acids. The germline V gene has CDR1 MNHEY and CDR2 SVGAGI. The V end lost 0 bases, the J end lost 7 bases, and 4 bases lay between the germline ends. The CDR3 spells CASSYSLNSPLHF. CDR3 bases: TGTGCCAGCAGTTACTCATTGAATTCACCCCTCCACTTT.

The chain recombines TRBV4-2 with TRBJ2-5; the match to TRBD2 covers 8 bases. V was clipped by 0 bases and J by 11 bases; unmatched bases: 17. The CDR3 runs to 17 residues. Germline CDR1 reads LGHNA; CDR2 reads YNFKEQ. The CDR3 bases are TGTGCCAGCAGCCAAGAGGTGAGCGGGGGCCGGCCTTGGGAGCAGTACTTC. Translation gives CASSQEVSGGRPWEQYF.

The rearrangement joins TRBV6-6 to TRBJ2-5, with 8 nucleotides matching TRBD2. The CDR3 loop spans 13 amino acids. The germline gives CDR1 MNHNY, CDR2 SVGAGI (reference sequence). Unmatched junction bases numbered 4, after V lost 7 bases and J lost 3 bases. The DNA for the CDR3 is TGTGCCAGCACGGGGGGGCTGGAAGAGACCCAGTACTTC. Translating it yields CASTGGLEETQYF.

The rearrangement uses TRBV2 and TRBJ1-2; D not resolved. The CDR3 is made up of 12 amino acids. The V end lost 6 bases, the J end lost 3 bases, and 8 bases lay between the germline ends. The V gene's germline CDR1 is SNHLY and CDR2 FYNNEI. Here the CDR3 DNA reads TGTGCCAGCAGGGGCGGTGACTATGGCTACACCTTC. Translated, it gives CASRGGDYGYTF.

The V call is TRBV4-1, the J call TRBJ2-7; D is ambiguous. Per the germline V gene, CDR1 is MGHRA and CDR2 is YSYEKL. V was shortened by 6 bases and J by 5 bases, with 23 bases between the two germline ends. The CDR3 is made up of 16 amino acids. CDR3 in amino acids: CASSQQYLQSDHEQYF. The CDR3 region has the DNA TGCGCCAGCAGTCAACAATATTTACAGAGCGACCACGAGCAGTACTTC.

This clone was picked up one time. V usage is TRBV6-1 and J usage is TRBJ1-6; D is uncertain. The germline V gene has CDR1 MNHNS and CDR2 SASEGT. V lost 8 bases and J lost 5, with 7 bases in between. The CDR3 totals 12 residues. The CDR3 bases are TGTGCCAGCCACCGGGATAATTCACCCCTCCACTTT. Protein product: CASHRDNSPLHF.

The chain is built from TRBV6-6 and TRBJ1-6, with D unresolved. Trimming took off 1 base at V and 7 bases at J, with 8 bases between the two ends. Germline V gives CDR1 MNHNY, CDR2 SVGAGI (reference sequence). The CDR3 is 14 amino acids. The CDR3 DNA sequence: TGTGCCAGCAGTTACTTGGGTGAGAATTCACCCCTCCACTTT. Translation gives CASSYLGENSPLHF.

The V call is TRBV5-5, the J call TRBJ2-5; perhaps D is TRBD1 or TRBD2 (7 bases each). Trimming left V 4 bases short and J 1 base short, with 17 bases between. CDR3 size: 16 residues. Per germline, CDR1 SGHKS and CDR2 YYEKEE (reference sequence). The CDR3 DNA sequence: TGTGCCAGCAGCACCAGGGGGGGATCCCTCCAAGAGACCCAGTACTTC. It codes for CASSTRGGSLQETQYF. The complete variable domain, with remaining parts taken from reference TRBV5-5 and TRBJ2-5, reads DAGVTQSPTHLIKTRGQQVTLRCSPISGHKSVSWYQQVLGQGPQFIFQYYEKEERGRGNFPDRFSARQFPNYSSELNVNALLLGDSALYLCASSTRGGSLQETQYFGPGTRLLVL.

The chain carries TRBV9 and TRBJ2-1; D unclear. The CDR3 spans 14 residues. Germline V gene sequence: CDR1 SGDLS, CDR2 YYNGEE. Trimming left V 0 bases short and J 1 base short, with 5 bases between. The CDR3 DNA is TGTGCCAGCAGCGTAGGGGGTTCCTACAATGAGCAGTTCTTC. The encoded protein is CASSVGGSYNEQFF.

The CDR3: CASSSLMGSTNEKLFF. The CDR3 DNA reads TGTGCCAGCAGCTCCCTGATGGGGTCAACTAATGAAAAACTGTTTTTT. The V call is TRBV5-6, the J call TRBJ1-4; no reliable D call. This CDR3 has 16 amino acids. Trimming removed 3 bases from V and 0 bases from J, with 12 bases in between. Germline V gene sequence: CDR1 SGHDT, CDR2 YYEEEE.